This TCR beta chain emerged from a study of blood T cell repertoires in COVID-19. The J segment lost 1 base and the V segment lost 7 bases, leaving 9 bases of the junction unmatched. The CDR3 sequence is 15 residues long. The germline gives CDR1 MNHEY, CDR2 SVGAGI. Libraries were prepared by immunoSEQ multiplex PCR; TCRdb keeps only in-frame clonotypes and omits some of them. The top ten clones hold about 3.4% of a sample with 230,000 or so clones, roughly 84% of them seen once. This clone was observed a single time. The sequence derives from a man aged 50 to 60 who had recovered from COVID-19. J is TRBJ1-2 and V is TRBV6-5; 7 bases fit TRBD1. Sequenced input: PBMCs or T cells enriched from blood (not recorded which). CDR3: CASTGQYSLNYGYTF. In DNA form, the CDR3 reads TGTGCCAGCACGGGACAGTACTCACTTAACTATGGCTACACCTTC.